The TCR beta chain described here comes from a study of shared clonotypes between healthy human individuals. Study-wide results and caveats: Rarefaction gave evidence that sorted-subset sequencing remained incomplete despite large depth. On the whole, naive subsets had larger estimated richness than memory subsets had.

This clone was seen once. Its antigen is as yet unknown. Partitioning of CD4+ cells yielded a CD45RA+ naive subset and a CD45RA-negative memory subset. Deep was the level used in running the assay. Data came from immunoSEQ multiplex PCR; TCRdb stores just in-frame clones and leaves some out. The sample has millions of clones, roughly 96% seen once. The CDR3 length is 15 residues. CDR1 and CDR2 from the germline V gene are WSHSY and SAAADI. The V gene lost 8 bases and the J gene lost 5 bases, with 21 bases spanning the gap. Specimen: naive CD4+ T cells sorted from blood. Subset here: CD45RA+ positively selected. The TCR sequence derives from a man younger than 35 in good health. This chain links TRBV10-2 with TRBJ2-5; D perhaps matches TRBD2 (6 bases). The DNA for the CDR3 is TGCGCCAGCGGATCGTCGACTAGTCTGGGGGAGACCCAGTACTTC. Its protein is CASGSSTSLGETQYF.